This T cell receptor (beta chain) was documented in a study of CD8 T cells in Susac syndrome. Germline lookup yields CDR1 SQVTM and CDR2 ANQGSEA. The CDR3 runs to 14 residues. V was shortened by 3 bases and J by 0 bases, with 10 bases between the two germline ends. With random hexamers, reverse transcription was performed on about 0.5 to 1 ug of RNA. Amplification of TCR beta CDR3 spanned 54 Vbeta and 13 Jbeta via immunoSEQ multiplex PCR. TCRdb re-derived calls from the immunoSEQ multiplex PCR reads in MiXCR, one entry per CDR3 protein. The sample includes tens of thousands of distinct CDR3 sequences, about 93% of them seen just once. Broader study findings: The TCR sequencing and HLA analysis in the study involved a relatively small number of individuals, as the study acknowledged.

TCR beta sequencing covered blood CD8+ and CD4+ T cells. Through negative isolation, CD4+ and CD8+ T cells were obtained, while TEMRA cells were enriched using FACS. In the case of this clonotype: The antigen is unknown.

The rearrangement uses TRBV29-1 and TRBJ2-3; D gene ambiguous. This sequence originates from a human donor in good health. Specimen: CD8+ T cells from PBMCs. The CDR3, as DNA: TGCAGCGTTGATGGGCCTCAAAGCACAGATACGCAGTATTTT. This codes for CSVDGPQSTDTQYF.